The present T cell receptor (beta chain) was sequenced within a study of early T cells in non-severe SARS-CoV-2 infection. This clonotype was seen a few times. In TCRdb, the 5' RACE reads were re-called with MiXCR into one record per CDR3 protein. Of approximately 50,000 distinct CDR3 sequences listed, 9.3% are singletons. Trimming took off 5 bases at V and 0 bases at J, with 11 bases between the two ends. Germline assignment: CDR1 SQVTM and CDR2 ANQGSEA. This CDR3 has 14 residues. This sequence joins TRBV29-1 and TRBJ2-4; D not resolved. What was sequenced was whole blood. The source of this sequence is an adult who was a healthcare worker with PCR-confirmed SARS-CoV-2 infection or an uninfected control (not recorded which). The CDR3 region has the DNA TGCAGCGTTACTCTTGGAGTAGCCAAAAACATTCAGTACTTC. This translates into CSVTLGVAKNIQYF.